The TCR beta chain under discussion was sequenced for a study of T-cell reconstitution after alpha-beta-depleted transplantation in children. It was with unique molecular identifiers that the TCRbeta library was prepared. TCRdb redid the calling of the PCR reads with MiXCR, one entry per CDR3 protein. The sample yields 670,000 or so distinct CDR3 sequences, roughly 14% seen once. This receptor was identified in a girl aged 2 to 10 with congenital amegakaryocytic thrombocytopenia, due to receive a stem cell transplant. Sequenced here: PBMCs, sampled before TCRalphabeta/CD19-depleted stem cell transplant.

CDR3 nucleotides: TGTGCCAGCAGGAACGACGGAGGCACAGATACGCAGTATTTT. Translating gives CASRNDGGTDTQYF. The chain recombines TRBV6-1 with TRBJ2-3, with D hard to call. The CDR3 has 14 amino acids. Germline-derived CDR1 and CDR2 are MNHNS and SASEGT. Trimming pared 6 bases from V and 1 base from J, leaving 11 bases between.